This T cell receptor beta chain appears in the sequencing data of a study of blood T cells in healthy people across ages. Trimming cost V 7 bases and J 6 bases, with 13 bases left between them. Germline values: CDR1 MDHEN, CDR2 SYDVKM. There are 12 residues in the CDR3. Then a second PCR, running roughly 7 to 11 cycles, was carried out with a sample-barcoded 5' primer and a J-beta primer mix. TCRdb recomputed calls from the 5' RACE reads with MiXCR, one row per CDR3 protein. The table has roughly 800,000 distinct CDR3 sequences, 20% to 30% seen once; the top ten hold around 9.2%. As for this clonotype: Its antigen is still unknown.

Points from the study as a whole: Observed TCR beta diversity per million T cells went down as age went up. This fall followed a roughly linear course with age. When set beside aged donors, long-lived donors presented more naive CD4+ cells and higher diversity.

This same sample was also taken into another study, of T cells of mothers and their children. As that report states: With unrelated pairs as the comparison, related mother-child pairs had a slightly higher overlap that was not significant.

This clonotype was sampled from a boy younger than 18 in good health. Sequencing was done on a sample of blood. The chain is built from TRBV28 and TRBJ2-7, with D tentatively TRBD1 (6 bases). The CDR3, as DNA: TGTGCCAGCAACCTACAGGGACGCGAGCAGTACTTC. It yields the protein CASNLQGREQYF. The variable domain in full, completed from reference TRBV28 and TRBJ2-7, reads DVKVTQSSRYLVKRTGEKVFLECVQDMDHENMFWYRQDPGLGLRLIYFSYDVKMKEKGDIPEGYSVSREKKERFSLILESASTNQTSMYLCASNLQGREQYFGPGTRLTVT.